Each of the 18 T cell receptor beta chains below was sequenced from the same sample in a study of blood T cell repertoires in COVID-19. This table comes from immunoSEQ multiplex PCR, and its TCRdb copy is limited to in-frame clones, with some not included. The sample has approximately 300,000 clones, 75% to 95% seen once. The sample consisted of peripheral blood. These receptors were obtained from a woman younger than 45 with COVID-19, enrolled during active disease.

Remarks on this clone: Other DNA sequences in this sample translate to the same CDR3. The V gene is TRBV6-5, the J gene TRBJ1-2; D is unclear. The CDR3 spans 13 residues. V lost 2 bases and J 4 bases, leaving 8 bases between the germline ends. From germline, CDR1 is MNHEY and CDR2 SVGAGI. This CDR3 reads CASSYGQSYGYTF. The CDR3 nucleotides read TGTGCCAGCAGTTACGGGCAGTCCTATGGCTACACCTTC.

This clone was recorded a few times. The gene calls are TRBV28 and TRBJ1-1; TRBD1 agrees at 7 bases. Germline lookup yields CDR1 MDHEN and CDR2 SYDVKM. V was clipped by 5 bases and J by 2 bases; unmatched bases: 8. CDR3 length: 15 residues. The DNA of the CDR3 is TGTGCCAGCAGTCACCCGGGACAGCAAAACACTGAAGCTTTCTTT. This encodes CASSHPGQQNTEAFF.

The CDR3 DNA sequence: TGTGCCAGCAGTGAATACCGAACCCAGGGAAACTCTGGAAACACCATATATTTT. It is translated as CASSEYRTQGNSGNTIYF. This chain links TRBV25-1 with TRBJ1-3; D perhaps matches TRBD1 (5 bases). The germline V and J ends were trimmed by 0 bases and 0 bases, with 15 bases remaining between them. The length of the CDR3 is 18 residues. Germline CDR1 and CDR2: MGHDK and SYGVNS.

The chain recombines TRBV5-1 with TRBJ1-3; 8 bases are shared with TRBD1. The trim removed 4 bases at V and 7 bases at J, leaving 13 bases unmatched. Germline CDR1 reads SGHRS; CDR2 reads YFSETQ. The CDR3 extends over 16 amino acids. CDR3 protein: CASSPSPQGAANTIYF. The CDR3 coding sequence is TGCGCCAGCAGCCCCAGTCCCCAGGGGGCGGCTAACACCATATATTTT.

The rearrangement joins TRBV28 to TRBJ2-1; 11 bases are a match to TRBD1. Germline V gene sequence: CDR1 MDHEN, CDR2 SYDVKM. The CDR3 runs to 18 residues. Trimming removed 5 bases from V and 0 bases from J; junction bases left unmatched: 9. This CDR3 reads CASSPSLGTGGSYNEQFF. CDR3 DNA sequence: TGTGCCAGCAGTCCTTCCCTCGGGACAGGGGGCTCCTACAATGAGCAGTTCTTC.

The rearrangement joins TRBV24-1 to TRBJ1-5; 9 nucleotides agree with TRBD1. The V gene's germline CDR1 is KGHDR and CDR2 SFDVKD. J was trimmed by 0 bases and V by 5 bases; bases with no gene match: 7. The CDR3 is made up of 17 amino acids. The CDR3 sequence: CATSGPGQGGSNQPQHF. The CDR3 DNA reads TGTGCCACCAGTGGACCGGGACAGGGTGGTAGCAATCAGCCCCAGCATTTT.

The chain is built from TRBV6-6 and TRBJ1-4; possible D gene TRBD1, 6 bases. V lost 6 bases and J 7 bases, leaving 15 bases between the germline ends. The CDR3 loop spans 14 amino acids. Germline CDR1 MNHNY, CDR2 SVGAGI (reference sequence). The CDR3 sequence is CASRPGGGPEKLFF. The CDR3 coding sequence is TGTGCCAGCAGACCCGGGGGGGGCCCTGAAAAACTGTTTTTT.

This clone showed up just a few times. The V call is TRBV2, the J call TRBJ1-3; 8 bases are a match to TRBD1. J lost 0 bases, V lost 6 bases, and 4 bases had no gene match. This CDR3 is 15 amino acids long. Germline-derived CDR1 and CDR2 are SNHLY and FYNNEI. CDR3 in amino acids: CASSVGQGSGNTIYF. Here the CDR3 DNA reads TGTGCCAGCAGCGTTGGACAGGGCTCTGGAAACACCATATATTTT.

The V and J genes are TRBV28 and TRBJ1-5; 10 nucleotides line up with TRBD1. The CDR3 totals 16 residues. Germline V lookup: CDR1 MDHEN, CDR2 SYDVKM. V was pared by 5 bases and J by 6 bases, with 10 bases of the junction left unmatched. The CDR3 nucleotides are TGTGCCAGCAGTCCGACCCTTGGGACAGGGGCTCAGCCCCAGCATTTT. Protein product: CASSPTLGTGAQPQHF.

CDR3 nucleotide sequence: TGCGCCAGCAGCCAAGAAGAGTATCAGCCCCAGCATTTT. It translates to CASSQEEYQPQHF. This rearrangement joins TRBV4-1 to TRBJ1-5; D is ambiguous. The germline CDR1 and CDR2 sequences are MGHRA and YSYEKL. V was shortened by 0 bases and J by 5 bases, with 5 bases between the two germline ends. CDR3 length: 13 amino acids.

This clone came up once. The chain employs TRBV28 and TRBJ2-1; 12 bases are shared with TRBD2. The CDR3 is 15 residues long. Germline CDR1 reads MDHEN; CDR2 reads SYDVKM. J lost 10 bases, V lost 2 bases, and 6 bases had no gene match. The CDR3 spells CASSLTSGRLGEQFF. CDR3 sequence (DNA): TGTGCCAGCAGTTTAACTAGCGGGAGGCTGGGGGAGCAGTTCTTC.

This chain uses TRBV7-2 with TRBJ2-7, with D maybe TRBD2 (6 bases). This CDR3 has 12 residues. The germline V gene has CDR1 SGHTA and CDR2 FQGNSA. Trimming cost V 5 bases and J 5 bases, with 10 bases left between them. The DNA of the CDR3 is TGTGCCAGCAGCCCGACTAGGGACGAGCAGTACTTC. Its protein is CASSPTRDEQYF.

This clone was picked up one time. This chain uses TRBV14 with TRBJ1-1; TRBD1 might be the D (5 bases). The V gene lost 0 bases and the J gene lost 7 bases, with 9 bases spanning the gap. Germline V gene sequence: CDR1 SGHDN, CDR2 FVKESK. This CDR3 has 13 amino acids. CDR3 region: CASSQDQGGEAFF. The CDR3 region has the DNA TGTGCCAGCAGCCAAGATCAGGGTGGTGAAGCTTTCTTT.

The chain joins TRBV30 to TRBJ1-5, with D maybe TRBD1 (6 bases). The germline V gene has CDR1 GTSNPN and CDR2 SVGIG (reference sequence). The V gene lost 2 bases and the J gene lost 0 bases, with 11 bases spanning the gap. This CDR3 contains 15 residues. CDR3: CAWSRGADSNQPQHF. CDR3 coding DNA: TGTGCCTGGAGTCGGGGGGCGGATAGCAATCAGCCCCAGCATTTT.

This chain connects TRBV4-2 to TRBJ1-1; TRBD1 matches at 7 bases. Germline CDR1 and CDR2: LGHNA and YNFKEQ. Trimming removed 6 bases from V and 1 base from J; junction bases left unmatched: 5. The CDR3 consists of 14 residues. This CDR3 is CASSRDSSNTEAFF. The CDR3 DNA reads TGTGCCAGCAGTCGGGACAGTTCGAACACTGAAGCTTTCTTT.

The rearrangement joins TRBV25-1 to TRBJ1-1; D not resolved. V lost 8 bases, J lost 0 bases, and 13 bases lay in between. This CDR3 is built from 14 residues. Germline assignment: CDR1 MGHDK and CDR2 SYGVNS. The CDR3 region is CASLGNSMNTEAFF. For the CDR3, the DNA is TGTGCCAGCCTTGGAAACAGCATGAACACTGAAGCTTTCTTT.

The CDR3 protein is CAKGPGQGIYEQYF. In DNA form, the CDR3 reads TGCGCCAAGGGACCCGGACAGGGGATCTACGAGCAGTACTTC. This rearrangement joins TRBV4-1 to TRBJ2-7; 9 bases align to TRBD1. Trimming removed 10 bases from V and 3 bases from J; junction bases left unmatched: 10. CDR1 is MGHRA, CDR2 YSYEKL, per germline. The CDR3 length is 14 residues.

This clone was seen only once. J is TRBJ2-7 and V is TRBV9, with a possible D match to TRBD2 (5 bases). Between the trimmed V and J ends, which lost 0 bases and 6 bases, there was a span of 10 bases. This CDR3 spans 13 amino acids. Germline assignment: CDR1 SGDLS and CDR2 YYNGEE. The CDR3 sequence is CASSVDPEGEQYF. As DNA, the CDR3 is TGTGCCAGCAGCGTAGATCCAGAGGGCGAGCAGTACTTC.